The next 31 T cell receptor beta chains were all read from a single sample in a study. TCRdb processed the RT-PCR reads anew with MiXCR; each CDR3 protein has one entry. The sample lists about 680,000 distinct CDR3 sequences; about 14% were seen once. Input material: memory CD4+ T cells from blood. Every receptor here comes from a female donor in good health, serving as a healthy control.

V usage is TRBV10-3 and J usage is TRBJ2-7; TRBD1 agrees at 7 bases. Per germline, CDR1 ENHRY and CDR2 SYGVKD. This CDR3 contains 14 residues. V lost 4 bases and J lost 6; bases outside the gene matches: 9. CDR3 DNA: TGTGCCATCAGTGGGGGACAGCCGACCGTCGAGCAGTACTTC. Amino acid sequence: CAISGGQPTVEQYF.

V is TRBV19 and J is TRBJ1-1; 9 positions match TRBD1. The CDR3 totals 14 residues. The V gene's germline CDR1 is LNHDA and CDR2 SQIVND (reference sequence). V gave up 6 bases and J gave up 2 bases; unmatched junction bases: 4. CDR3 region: CASRGQGVNTEAFF. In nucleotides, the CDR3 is TGTGCCAGTAGGGGACAGGGAGTCAACACTGAAGCTTTCTTT.

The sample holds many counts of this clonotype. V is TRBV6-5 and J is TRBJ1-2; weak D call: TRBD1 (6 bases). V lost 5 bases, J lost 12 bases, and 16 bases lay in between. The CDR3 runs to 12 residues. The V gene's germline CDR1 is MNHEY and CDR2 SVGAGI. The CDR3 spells CASSGTRGSNTF. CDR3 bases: TGTGCCAGCAGTGGAACCAGGGGATCTAACACCTTC.

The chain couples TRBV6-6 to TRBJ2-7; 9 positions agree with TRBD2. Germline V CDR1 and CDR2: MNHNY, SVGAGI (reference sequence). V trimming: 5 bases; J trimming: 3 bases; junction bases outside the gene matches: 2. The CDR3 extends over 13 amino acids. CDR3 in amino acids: CASSPSGNYEQYF. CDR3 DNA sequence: TGTGCCAGCAGTCCTAGCGGGAACTACGAGCAGTACTTC.

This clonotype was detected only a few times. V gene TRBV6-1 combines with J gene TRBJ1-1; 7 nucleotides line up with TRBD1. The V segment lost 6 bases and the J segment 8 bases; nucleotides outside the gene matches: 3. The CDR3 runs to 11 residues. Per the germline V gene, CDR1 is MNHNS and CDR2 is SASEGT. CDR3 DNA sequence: TGTGCCAGCAGAGGACAGGACGAAGCTTTCTTT. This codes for CASRGQDEAFF.

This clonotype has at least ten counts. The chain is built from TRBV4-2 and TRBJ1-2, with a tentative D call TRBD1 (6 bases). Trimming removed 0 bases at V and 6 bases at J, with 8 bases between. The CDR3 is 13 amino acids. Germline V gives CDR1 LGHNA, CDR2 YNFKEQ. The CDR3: CASSQERGDGYTF. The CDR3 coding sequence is TGTGCCAGCAGCCAAGAAAGGGGGGATGGCTACACCTTC.

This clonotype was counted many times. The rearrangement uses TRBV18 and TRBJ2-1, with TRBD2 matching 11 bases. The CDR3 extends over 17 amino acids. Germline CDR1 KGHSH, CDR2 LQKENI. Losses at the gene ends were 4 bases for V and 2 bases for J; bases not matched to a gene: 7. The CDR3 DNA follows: TGTGCCAGCTCACTCTCGACGGGACTAGCGGCCTACAATGAGCAGTTCTTC. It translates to CASSLSTGLAAYNEQFF. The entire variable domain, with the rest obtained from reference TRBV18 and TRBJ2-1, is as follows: NAGVMQNPRHLVRRRGQEARLRCSPMKGHSHVYWYRQLPEEGLKFMVYLQKENIIDESGMPKERFSAEFPKEGPSILRIQQVVRGDSAAYFCASSLSTGLAAYNEQFFGPGTRLTVL.

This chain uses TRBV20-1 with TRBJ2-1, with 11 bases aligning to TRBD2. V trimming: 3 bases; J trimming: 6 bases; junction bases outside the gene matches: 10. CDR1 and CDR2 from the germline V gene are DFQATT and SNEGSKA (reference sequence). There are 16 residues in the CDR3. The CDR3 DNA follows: TGCAGTGCTAGCCCCCCGACTAGCGGGATGAGCAATGAGCAGTTCTTC. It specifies CSASPPTSGMSNEQFF.

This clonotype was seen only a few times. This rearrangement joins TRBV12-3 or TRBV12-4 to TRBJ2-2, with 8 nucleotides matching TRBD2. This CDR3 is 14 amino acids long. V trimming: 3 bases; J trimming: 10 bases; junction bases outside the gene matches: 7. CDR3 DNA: TGTGCCAGCAGTTTGTTTAGCGGGGACGAGGAGCTGTTTTTT. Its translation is CASSLFSGDEELFF.

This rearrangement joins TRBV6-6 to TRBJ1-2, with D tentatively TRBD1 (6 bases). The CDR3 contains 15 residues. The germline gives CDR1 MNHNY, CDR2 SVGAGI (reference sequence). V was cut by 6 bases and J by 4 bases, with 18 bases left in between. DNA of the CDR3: TGTGCCAGCAGCCTAACAGGGAAGGAGGGCTATGGCTACACCTTC. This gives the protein CASSLTGKEGYGYTF.

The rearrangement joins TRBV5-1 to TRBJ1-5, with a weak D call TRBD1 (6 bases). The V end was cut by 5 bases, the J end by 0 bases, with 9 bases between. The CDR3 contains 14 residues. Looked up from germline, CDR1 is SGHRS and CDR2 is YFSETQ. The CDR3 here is CASSEDSSNQPQHF. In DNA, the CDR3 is TGCGCCAGCAGTGAGGACAGTAGCAATCAGCCCCAGCATTTT. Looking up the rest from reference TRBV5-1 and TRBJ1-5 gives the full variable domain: KAGVTQTPRYLIKTRGQQVTLSCSPISGHRSVSWYQQTPGQGLQFLFEYFSETQRNKGNFPGRFSGRQFSNSRSEMNVSTLELGDSALYLCASSEDSSNQPQHFGDGTRLSIL.

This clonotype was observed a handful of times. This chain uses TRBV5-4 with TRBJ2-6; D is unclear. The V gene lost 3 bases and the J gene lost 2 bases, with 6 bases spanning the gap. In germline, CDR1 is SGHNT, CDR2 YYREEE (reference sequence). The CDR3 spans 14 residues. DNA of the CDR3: TGTGCCAGCAGCTCCCGCACTGGGGCCAACGTCCTGACTTTC. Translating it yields CASSSRTGANVLTF. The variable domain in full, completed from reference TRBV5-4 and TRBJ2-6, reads ETGVTQSPTHLIKTRGQQVTLRCSSQSGHNTVSWYQQALGQGPQFIFQYYREEENGRGNFPPRFSGLQFPNYSSELNVNALELDDSALYLCASSSRTGANVLTFGAGSRLTVL.

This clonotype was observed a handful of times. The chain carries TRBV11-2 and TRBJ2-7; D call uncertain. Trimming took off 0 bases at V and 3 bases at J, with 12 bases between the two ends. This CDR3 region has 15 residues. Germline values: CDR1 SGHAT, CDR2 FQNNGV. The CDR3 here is CASSLDPRHNYEQYF. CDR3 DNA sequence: TGTGCCAGCAGCTTAGATCCGCGACACAACTACGAGCAGTACTTC.

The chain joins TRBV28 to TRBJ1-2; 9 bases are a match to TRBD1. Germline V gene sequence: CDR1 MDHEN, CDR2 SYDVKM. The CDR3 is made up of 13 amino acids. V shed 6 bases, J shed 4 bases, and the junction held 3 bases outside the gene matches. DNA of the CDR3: TGTGCCAGCAGCTGGGGACAGGGCTATGGCTACACCTTC. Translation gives CASSWGQGYGYTF.

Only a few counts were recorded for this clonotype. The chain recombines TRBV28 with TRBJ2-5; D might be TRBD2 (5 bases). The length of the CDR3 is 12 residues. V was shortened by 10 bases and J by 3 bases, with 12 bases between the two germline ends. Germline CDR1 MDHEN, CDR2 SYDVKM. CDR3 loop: CATTDYKETQYF. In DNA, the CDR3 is TGTGCCACCACCGACTATAAAGAGACCCAGTACTTC.

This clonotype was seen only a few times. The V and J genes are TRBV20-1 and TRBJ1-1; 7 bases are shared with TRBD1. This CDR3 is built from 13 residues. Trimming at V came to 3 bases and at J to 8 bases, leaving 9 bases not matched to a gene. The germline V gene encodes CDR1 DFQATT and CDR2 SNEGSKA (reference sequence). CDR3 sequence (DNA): TGCAGTGCTAGTAAGGGGGCCGGGTGGGAAGCTTTCTTT. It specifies CSASKGAGWEAFF.

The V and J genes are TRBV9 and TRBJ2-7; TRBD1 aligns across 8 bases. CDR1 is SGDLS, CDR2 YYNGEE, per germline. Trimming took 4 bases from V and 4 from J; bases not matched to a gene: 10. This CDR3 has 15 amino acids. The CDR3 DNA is TGTGCCAGCAGCCACTCAGGGACAGGTATTTACGAGCAGTACTTC. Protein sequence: CASSHSGTGIYEQYF.

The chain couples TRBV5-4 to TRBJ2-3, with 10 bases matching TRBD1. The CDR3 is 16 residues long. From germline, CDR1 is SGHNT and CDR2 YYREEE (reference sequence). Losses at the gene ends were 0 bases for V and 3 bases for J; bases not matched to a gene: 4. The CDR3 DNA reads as TGTGCCAGCAGCTTGGGACAGGGGGCGCAAACAGATACGCAGTATTTT. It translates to CASSLGQGAQTDTQYF.

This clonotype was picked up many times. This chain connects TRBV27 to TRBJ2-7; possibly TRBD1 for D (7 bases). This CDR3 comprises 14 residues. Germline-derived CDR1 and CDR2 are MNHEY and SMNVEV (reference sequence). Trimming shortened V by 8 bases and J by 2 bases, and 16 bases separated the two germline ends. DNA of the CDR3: TGTGCCAGCTCCAGCGCGGGACAGCCCTACGAGCAGTACTTC. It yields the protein CASSSAGQPYEQYF.

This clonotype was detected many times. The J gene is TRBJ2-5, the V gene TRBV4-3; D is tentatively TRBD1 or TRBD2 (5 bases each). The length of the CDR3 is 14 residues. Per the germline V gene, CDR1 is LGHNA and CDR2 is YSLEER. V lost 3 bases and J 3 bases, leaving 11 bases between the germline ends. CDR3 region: CASSQRGREETQYF. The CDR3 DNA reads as TGCGCCAGCAGCCAGAGGGGCAGGGAAGAGACCCAGTACTTC.

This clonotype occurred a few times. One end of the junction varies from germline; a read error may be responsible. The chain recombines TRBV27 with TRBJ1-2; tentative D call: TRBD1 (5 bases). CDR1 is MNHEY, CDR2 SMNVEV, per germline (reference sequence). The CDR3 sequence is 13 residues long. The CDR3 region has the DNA TGTGCCAGCAGTCCGACCGGGACGCCCGGGGTCGCCTTC. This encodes CASSPTGTPGVAF.

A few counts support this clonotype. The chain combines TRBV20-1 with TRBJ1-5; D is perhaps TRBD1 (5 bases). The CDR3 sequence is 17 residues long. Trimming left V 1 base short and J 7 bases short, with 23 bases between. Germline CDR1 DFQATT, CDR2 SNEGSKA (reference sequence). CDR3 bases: TGCAGTGCTAGAGTAAGCAAGACAGCCCTCGAGCGACAGCCCCAGCATTTT. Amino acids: CSARVSKTALERQPQHF.

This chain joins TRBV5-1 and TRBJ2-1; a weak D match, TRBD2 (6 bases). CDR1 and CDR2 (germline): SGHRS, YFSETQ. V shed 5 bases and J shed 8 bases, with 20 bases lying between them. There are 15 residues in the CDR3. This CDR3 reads CASSAGLTVLDEQFF. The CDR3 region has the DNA TGCGCCAGCAGTGCGGGACTGACGGTTTTGGATGAGCAGTTCTTC.

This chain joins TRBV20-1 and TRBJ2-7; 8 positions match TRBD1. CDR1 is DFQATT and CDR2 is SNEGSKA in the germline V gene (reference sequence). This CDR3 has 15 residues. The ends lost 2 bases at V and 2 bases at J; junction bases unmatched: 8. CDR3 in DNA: TGCAGTGCTAGATTGACAGGGGTTGGTACCTACGAGCAGTACTTC. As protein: CSARLTGVGTYEQYF.

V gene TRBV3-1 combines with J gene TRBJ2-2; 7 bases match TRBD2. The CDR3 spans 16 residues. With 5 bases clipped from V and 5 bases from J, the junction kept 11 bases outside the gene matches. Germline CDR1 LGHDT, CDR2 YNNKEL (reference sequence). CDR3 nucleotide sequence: TGTGCCAGCAGCTCAGGACTAGGCGGTAGGACCGGGGAGCTGTTTTTT. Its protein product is CASSSGLGGRTGELFF.

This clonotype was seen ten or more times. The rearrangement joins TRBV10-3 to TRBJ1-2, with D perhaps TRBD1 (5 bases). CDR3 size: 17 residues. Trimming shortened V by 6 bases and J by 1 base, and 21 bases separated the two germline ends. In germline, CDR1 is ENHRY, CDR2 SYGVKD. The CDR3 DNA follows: TGTGCCATCAGGGCGACAGATAGCTATGTTGATAACTATGGCTACACCTTC. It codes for CAIRATDSYVDNYGYTF.

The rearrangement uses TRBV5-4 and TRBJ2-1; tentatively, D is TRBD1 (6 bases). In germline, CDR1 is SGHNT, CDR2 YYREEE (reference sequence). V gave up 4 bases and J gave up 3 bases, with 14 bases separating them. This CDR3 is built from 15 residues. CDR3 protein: CASSVNRAVYNEQFF. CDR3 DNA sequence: TGTGCCAGCAGCGTCAACAGGGCCGTCTACAATGAGCAGTTCTTC.

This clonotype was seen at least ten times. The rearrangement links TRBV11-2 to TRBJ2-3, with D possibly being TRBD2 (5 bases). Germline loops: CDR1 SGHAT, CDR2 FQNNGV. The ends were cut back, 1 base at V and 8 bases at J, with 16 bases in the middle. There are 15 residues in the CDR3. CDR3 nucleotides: TGTGCCAGCAGCTTAGCGCCCGGGGAGTACGGTACGCAGTATTTT. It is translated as CASSLAPGEYGTQYF.

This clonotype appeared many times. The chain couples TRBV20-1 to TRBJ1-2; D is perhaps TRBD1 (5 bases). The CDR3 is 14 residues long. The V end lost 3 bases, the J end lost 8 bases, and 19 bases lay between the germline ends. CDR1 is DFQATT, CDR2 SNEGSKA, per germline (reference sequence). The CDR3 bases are TGCAGTGCTAGGAGTTGGGGCCTTGACGAAGGCTACACCTTC. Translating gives CSARSWGLDEGYTF.

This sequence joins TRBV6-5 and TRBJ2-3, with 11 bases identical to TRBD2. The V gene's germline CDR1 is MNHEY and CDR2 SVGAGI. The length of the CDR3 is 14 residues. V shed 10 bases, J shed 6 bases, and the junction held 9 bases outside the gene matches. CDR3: CATRLAGLVDTQYF. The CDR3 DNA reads TGTGCCACCAGACTAGCGGGATTGGTGGATACGCAGTATTTT.

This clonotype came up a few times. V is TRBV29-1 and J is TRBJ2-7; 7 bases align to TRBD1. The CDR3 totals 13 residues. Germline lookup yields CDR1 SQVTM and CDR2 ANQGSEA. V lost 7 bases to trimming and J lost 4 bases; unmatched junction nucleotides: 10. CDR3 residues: CSATETGKYEQYF. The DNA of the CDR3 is TGCAGCGCCACAGAGACAGGGAAGTACGAGCAGTACTTC.